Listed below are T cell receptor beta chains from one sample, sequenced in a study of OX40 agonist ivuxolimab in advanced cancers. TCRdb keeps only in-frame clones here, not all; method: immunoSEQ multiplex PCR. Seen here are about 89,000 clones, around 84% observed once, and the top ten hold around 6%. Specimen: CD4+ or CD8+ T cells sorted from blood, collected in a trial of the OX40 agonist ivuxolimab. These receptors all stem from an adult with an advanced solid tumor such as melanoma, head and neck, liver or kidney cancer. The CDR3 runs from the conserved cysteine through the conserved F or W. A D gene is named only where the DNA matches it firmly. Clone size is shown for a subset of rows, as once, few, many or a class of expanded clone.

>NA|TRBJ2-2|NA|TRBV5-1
CASSLDRATGELFF
TGCGCCAGCAGCTTGGACAGGGCCACCGGGGAGCTGTTTTTT
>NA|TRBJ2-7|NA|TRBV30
CACSRGHEQYF
TGTGCCTGCTCCAGGGGCCACGAGCAGTACTTC
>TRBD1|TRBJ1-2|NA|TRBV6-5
CASTLTGGGSYGYTF
TGTGCCAGCACCCTTACAGGGGGCGGGAGCTATGGCTACACCTTC
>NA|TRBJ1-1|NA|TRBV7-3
CASSSTPVTEAFF
TGTGCCAGCAGCTCCACACCGGTCACTGAAGCTTTCTTT
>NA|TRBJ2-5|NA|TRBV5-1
CASSLEGAQYF
TGCGCCAGCAGCTTGGAAGGAGCCCAGTACTTC
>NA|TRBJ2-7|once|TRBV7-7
CASSLRFDRFYEQYF
TGTGCTAGCAGCTTAAGGTTCGACAGATTTTACGAGCAGTACTTC
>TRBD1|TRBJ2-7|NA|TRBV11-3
CASSPGQGVSSGYEQYF
TGTGCCAGCAGCCCGGGACAGGGGGTCAGCTCCGGCTACGAGCAGTACTTC
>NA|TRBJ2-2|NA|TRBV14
CASSQHTGTTGELFF
TGTGCCAGCAGCCAGCATACAGGGACCACCGGGGAGCTGTTTTTT
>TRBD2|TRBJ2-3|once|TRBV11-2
CASSPFSGAEGDTQYF
TGTGCCAGCAGCCCCTTTAGCGGGGCAGAGGGAGATACGCAGTATTTT
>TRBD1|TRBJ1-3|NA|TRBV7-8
CASSSGQGAIYF
TGTGCCAGCAGCTCGGGACAGGGTGCCATATATTTT
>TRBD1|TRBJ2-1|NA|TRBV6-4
CASHPTGVGYEQFF
TGTGCCAGCCACCCGACAGGGGTCGGGTATGAGCAGTTCTTC
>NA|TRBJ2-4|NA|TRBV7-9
CASSVYDIQYF
TGTGCCAGCAGCGTTTACGACATTCAGTACTTC
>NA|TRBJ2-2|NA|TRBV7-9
CASSSRQPTGELFF
TGTGCCAGCAGCTCCAGACAGCCAACCGGGGAGCTGTTTTTT
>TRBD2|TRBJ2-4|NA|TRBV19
CASSLGTSGNSIAKNIQYF
TGTGCCAGTAGTCTGGGGACTAGCGGGAATTCCATAGCCAAAAACATTCAGTACTTC
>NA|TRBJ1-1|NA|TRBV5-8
CASSPLSSTAGAFF
TGTGCCAGCAGTCCACTTTCCTCGACAGCCGGAGCTTTCTTT